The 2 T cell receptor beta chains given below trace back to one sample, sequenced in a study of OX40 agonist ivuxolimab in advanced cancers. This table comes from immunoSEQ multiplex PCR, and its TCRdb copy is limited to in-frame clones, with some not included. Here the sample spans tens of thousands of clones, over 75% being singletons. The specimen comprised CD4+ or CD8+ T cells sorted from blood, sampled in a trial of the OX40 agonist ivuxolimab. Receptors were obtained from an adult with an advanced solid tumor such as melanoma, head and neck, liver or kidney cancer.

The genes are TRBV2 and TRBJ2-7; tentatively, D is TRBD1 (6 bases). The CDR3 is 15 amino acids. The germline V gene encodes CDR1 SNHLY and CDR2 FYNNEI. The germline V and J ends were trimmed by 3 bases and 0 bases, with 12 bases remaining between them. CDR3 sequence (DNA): TGTGCCAGCAGTGAGGACAGCCGTAGCTCCTACGAGCAGTACGTC. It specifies CASSEDSRSSYEQYV.

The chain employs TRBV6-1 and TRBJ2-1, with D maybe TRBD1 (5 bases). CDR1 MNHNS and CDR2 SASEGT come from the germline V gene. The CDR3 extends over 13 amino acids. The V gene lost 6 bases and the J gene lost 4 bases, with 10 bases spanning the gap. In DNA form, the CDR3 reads TGTGCCAGCAGACCTGACAGTTACAATGAGCAGTTCTTC. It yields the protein CASRPDSYNEQFF.